Following are 30 T cell receptor beta chains from one sample sequenced in a study of T cells in Graves' hyperthyroidism and ophthalmopathy. RNA transcripts provided the source from which TCR beta CDR3 regions were amplified. TCR CDR3 underwent first-round RT-PCR with the HTBI primer set. MiXCR, run by TCRdb on the multiplex PCR reads, gives a single entry per CDR3 protein. The data hold some 580,000 distinct CDR3 sequences, with more than 15% observed a single time. The material sequenced was blood. These receptors were obtained from a woman between 40 and 50 years old with Graves' ophthalmopathy.

The CDR3 region is CASSLDYGTGESYNEQFF. The CDR3, as DNA: TGTGCCAGCAGCTTAGATTACGGGACAGGGGAGTCCTACAATGAGCAGTTCTTC. The chain carries TRBV11-3 and TRBJ2-1; TRBD1 matches at 10 bases. The CDR3 sequence is 18 residues long. Germline lookup yields CDR1 SGHNT and CDR2 YENEEA. Unmatched junction bases numbered 6, after V lost 0 bases and J lost 1 base.

This clonotype was detected many times. This chain connects TRBV7-9 to TRBJ2-5; no definite D call. The V end lost 4 bases, the J end lost 4 bases, and 16 bases lay between the germline ends. The germline gives CDR1 SEHNR, CDR2 FQNEAQ (reference sequence). CDR3 length equals 15 residues. Here the CDR3 reads CASSSGSPPAETQYF. The DNA for the CDR3 is TGTGCCAGCAGCTCCGGGTCTCCTCCGGCAGAGACCCAGTACTTC.

As regards this clonotype: A read error may explain this, as a much larger clone is one base away. The chain carries TRBV30 and TRBJ2-1; D is perhaps TRBD2 (5 bases). Germline lookup yields CDR1 GTSNPN and CDR2 SVGIG (reference sequence). There are 14 residues in the CDR3. The CDR3 reads CAWSEGSSYNEEFF. CDR3 in DNA: TGTGCCTGGAGTGAAGGGAGCTCCTACAATGAGGAGTTCTTC.

Of note for this clonotype: A much larger clone differs by one base, so this may be a read error. The chain has TRBV20-1 and TRBJ2-3; 7 nucleotides align to TRBD1. CDR1 is DFQATT, CDR2 SNEGSKA, per germline (reference sequence). The CDR3 extends over 17 amino acids. DNA of the CDR3: TGCGGTGCTAGGACCCCCTTATGGGCGGACAGGAGGGATACGCAGTATTTT. This sequence encodes CGARTPLWADRRDTQYF.

This clonotype has ten or more counts. The CDR3 is CASSQAHSGNTIYF. The CDR3 DNA reads as TGTGCCAGCAGCCAAGCCCACTCTGGAAACACCATATATTTT. The chain combines TRBV3-1 with TRBJ1-3; D is undetermined. CDR3 size: 14 residues. The V and J ends lost 1 base and 0 bases respectively, with 4 bases between them. Germline CDR1 is LGHDT and CDR2 is YNNKEL (reference sequence).

Here the CDR3 DNA reads TGTGCCAGCAGTTCCAGCGGGAGTTTCTACGAGCAGTACTTC. Translated, it gives CASSSSGSFYEQYF. The chain carries TRBV28 and TRBJ2-7; TRBD2 matches at 8 bases. Germline V gene lookup returns CDR1 MDHEN and CDR2 SYDVKM. The CDR3 length is 14 residues. J gave up 3 bases and V 4 bases, and 5 bases lay outside the gene matches.

This clonotype was counted many times. This chain joins TRBV28 and TRBJ2-3; D might be TRBD1 or TRBD2, each matching 9 bases. The CDR3 runs 22 residues. The ends were cut back, 3 bases at V and 2 bases at J, with 33 bases in the middle. Per the germline V gene, CDR1 is MDHEN and CDR2 is SYDVKM. CDR3 coding DNA: TGTGCCAGCAGTTTGGGGACAGGGATCTCCCCCGGGCTAGCGGGATACACAGATACGCAGTATTTT. It yields the protein CASSLGTGISPGLAGYTDTQYF.

This clonotype has at least ten counts. At one end the junction does not follow the germline gene, possibly because of a read error. CDR3 DNA sequence: TGTGCCAGCAAGGGACAGAACCAAGAGACTCAGTACTTC. It translates to CASKGQNQETQYF. The chain employs TRBV2 and TRBJ2-5; TRBD1 aligns across 7 bases. The CDR3 runs 13 residues. Per germline, CDR1 SNHLY and CDR2 FYNNEI.

This clonotype has just a few counts. The V and J genes are TRBV7-2 and TRBJ2-1, with D unclear. Germline loops: CDR1 SGHTA, CDR2 FQGNSA. This CDR3 region has 12 residues. V dropped 8 bases and J dropped 7 bases, with 12 bases sitting between them. In DNA, the CDR3 is TGTGCCAGCGGCGACTCCTGGAATGAGCAGTTCTTC. Encoded protein: CASGDSWNEQFF.

Many counts were recorded for this clonotype. The V gene is TRBV6-1, the J gene TRBJ1-1; D gene uncertain. Germline-derived CDR1 and CDR2 are MNHNS and SASEGT. The germline V and J ends were trimmed by 3 bases and 3 bases, with 11 bases remaining between them. There are 14 residues in the CDR3. CDR3 DNA: TGTGCCAGCAGTGAGTCCAGCCTCTACACTGAAGCTTTCTTT. This sequence encodes CASSESSLYTEAFF.

The V and J genes are TRBV20-1 and TRBJ2-6, with D tentatively TRBD2 (6 bases). The CDR3 contains 15 residues. Germline assignment: CDR1 DFQATT and CDR2 SNEGSKA (reference sequence). The V end was cut by 4 bases, the J end by 3 bases, with 13 bases between. Here the CDR3 reads CSATRGAGGANVLTF. CDR3 bases: TGCAGTGCTACCCGGGGAGCGGGTGGGGCCAACGTCCTGACTTTC.

This clonotype has at least ten counts. CDR3 in DNA: TGTGCCAGCAGCCTCTTCCCCCGTAGGGGGAGCGAGTACTTC. Its protein product is CASSLFPRRGSEYF. This rearrangement joins TRBV11-2 to TRBJ2-7; maybe TRBD1 (6 bases). Deletions cut 5 bases from V and 11 bases from J, with 22 bases between. Germline V lookup: CDR1 SGHAT, CDR2 FQNNGV. The CDR3 consists of 14 residues.

This clonotype was seen ten or more times. This chain links TRBV24-1 with TRBJ2-1; 10 bases are shared with TRBD1. The CDR3 spans 15 residues. The V segment lost 4 bases and the J segment 5 bases; nucleotides outside the gene matches: 4. CDR1 is KGHDR and CDR2 is SFDVKD in the germline V gene. The CDR3 nucleotides are TGTGCCACCAGTGACCGGGACAGGGGCGACAATGAGCAGTTCTTC. Translated: CATSDRDRGDNEQFF.

The rearrangement links TRBV28 to TRBJ1-3; the D is unclear. Germline-derived CDR1 and CDR2 are MDHEN and SYDVKM. Trimming pared 3 bases from V and 2 bases from J, leaving 14 bases between. The CDR3 covers 16 residues. DNA of the CDR3: TGTGCCAGCAGTTTGACGGCGGGAGGGCCTGGAAACACCATATATTTT. Its protein is CASSLTAGGPGNTIYF. Looking up the rest from reference TRBV28 and TRBJ1-3 gives the full variable domain: DVKVTQSSRYLVKRTGEKVFLECVQDMDHENMFWYRQDPGLGLRLIYFSYDVKMKEKGDIPEGYSVSREKKERFSLILESASTNQTSMYLCASSLTAGGPGNTIYFGEGSWLTVV.

The chain recombines TRBV3-1 with TRBJ2-5; no definite D call. Trimming took 0 bases from V and 3 from J, leaving 5 bases between them. This CDR3 region has 13 residues. Germline V gene sequence: CDR1 LGHDT, CDR2 YNNKEL (reference sequence). CDR3 amino acids: CASSQEPKETQYF. The CDR3 DNA reads TGTGCCAGCAGCCAAGAGCCGAAAGAGACCCAGTACTTC.

The chain uses TRBV12-3 or TRBV12-4 and TRBJ2-7, with 8 bases matching TRBD2. CDR3 length equals 13 residues. V trimming: 6 bases; J trimming: 3 bases; junction bases outside the gene matches: 4. The CDR3 region is CASRPTSGYEQYF. In DNA form, the CDR3 reads TGTGCCAGCAGACCTACTAGCGGCTACGAGCAGTACTTC.

This clonotype was found many times. The V gene is TRBV28, the J gene TRBJ2-5, with D perhaps matching TRBD1 (5 bases). The germline V gene encodes CDR1 MDHEN and CDR2 SYDVKM. V lost 5 bases, J lost 7 bases, and 17 bases lay in between. The CDR3 sequence is 14 residues long. The CDR3 DNA sequence: TGTGCCAGCAGTCCCGGGTCTTTTAGGGGGACCCAGTACTTC. Translating gives CASSPGSFRGTQYF.

The sample holds a few counts of this clonotype. The chain combines TRBV6-5 with TRBJ1-2, with TRBD1 matching 11 bases. Per the germline V gene, CDR1 is MNHEY and CDR2 is SVGAGI. The CDR3 length is 14 residues. V lost 6 bases and J lost 3; bases outside the gene matches: 3. CDR3 loop: CASSWGQGDYGYTF. The CDR3 DNA reads as TGTGCCAGCAGCTGGGGACAGGGGGACTATGGCTACACCTTC.

This clonotype was seen at least ten times. This chain uses TRBV11-2 with TRBJ2-7; 10 nucleotides agree with TRBD2. This CDR3 has 15 amino acids. V dropped 1 base and J dropped 2; count of bases not matched to a gene: 2. Germline V gene sequence: CDR1 SGHAT, CDR2 FQNNGV. The CDR3 bases are TGTGCCAGCAGCTTAGTGGGACTAGCGCCCTACGAGCAGTACTTC. As protein: CASSLVGLAPYEQYF.

With regard to this clonotype: Its ends do not fully match the called genes, so a read error is possible. V usage is TRBV12-3 or TRBV12-4 and J usage is TRBJ2-1, with TRBD2 matching over 8 bases. The CDR3 length is 16 residues. CDR3 in amino acids: CAGSFVGRASYNEQFF. CDR3 sequence (DNA): TGTGCCGGCAGTTTTGTCGGGAGGGCCTCCTACAATGAGCAGTTCTTC.

In its sample, this clonotype was seen a few times. The rearrangement links TRBV24-1 to TRBJ1-1, with 7 bases matching TRBD1. V lost 3 bases and J lost 8; bases outside the gene matches: 8. Germline V lookup: CDR1 KGHDR, CDR2 SFDVKD. The CDR3 consists of 14 residues. In DNA form, the CDR3 reads TGTGCCACCAGTGATCGGGTGAGGGGGCGAGAAGCTTTCTTT. Residues: CATSDRVRGREAFF.

This chain links TRBV4-1 with TRBJ2-7; possible D gene TRBD1, 6 bases. V shed 1 base and J shed 4 bases, with 17 bases lying between them. This CDR3 is 16 amino acids long. CDR1 MGHRA and CDR2 YSYEKL come from the germline V gene. CDR3: CASSQASRQASYEQYF. The CDR3 bases are TGCGCCAGCAGCCAAGCTTCCAGACAGGCGTCTTACGAGCAGTACTTC.

This clonotype has a count of ten or more. The chain has TRBV11-2 and TRBJ2-2; D call uncertain. The CDR3 runs 12 residues. The V and J ends lost 3 bases and 9 bases respectively, with 8 bases between them. CDR1 SGHAT and CDR2 FQNNGV come from the germline V gene. The CDR3 DNA sequence: TGTGCCAGCAGCTTTCCCGACCGGGAGCTGTTTTTT. It specifies CASSFPDRELFF.

The chain uses TRBV12-3 or TRBV12-4 and TRBJ1-3; the match to TRBD1 covers 9 bases. The CDR3 contains 14 residues. The J segment lost 3 bases and the V segment lost 6 bases, leaving 3 bases of the junction unmatched. The CDR3 nucleotides read TGTGCCAGCAGGAAGACAGGGGGTGGAAACACCATATATTTT. It yields the protein CASRKTGGGNTIYF.

This clonotype was seen repeatedly, ten times or more. The chain carries TRBV3-1 and TRBJ2-7; the match to TRBD1 covers 7 bases. CDR3 length equals 16 residues. CDR1 is LGHDT, CDR2 YNNKEL, per germline (reference sequence). V was clipped by 4 bases and J by 1 base; unmatched bases: 10. The CDR3 region has the DNA TGTGCCAGCAGCCCAGAGACAGGGATGCTGTCCTACGAGCAGTACTTC. Translated, it gives CASSPETGMLSYEQYF.

This clonotype has at least ten counts. V usage is TRBV18 and J usage is TRBJ2-3; no definite D call. The V gene's germline CDR1 is KGHSH and CDR2 LQKENI. CDR3 length: 15 residues. V was clipped by 2 bases and J by 2 bases, with 11 bases between them. The DNA of the CDR3 is TGTGCCAGCTCACCAGAACACCTCCTCACAGATACGCAGTATTTT. Amino acid sequence: CASSPEHLLTDTQYF.

In this sample, this clonotype turned up many times. CDR3 sequence: CASRLEGTDTQYF. The CDR3, as DNA: TGCGCCAGCAGGTTAGAGGGCACAGATACGCAGTATTTT. This chain connects TRBV5-1 to TRBJ2-3; no firm D call. With 5 bases removed from V and 1 base from J, the gap between germline ends came to 8 bases. Germline CDR1 reads SGHRS; CDR2 reads YFSETQ. The length of the CDR3 is 13 residues. The full variable domain, its missing parts supplied by reference TRBV5-1 and TRBJ2-3, is KAGVTQTPRYLIKTRGQQVTLSCSPISGHRSVSWYQQTPGQGLQFLFEYFSETQRNKGNFPGRFSGRQFSNSRSEMNVSTLELGDSALYLCASRLEGTDTQYFGPGTRLTVL.

This clonotype was counted many times. V and J are TRBV11-2 and TRBJ1-1, with unresolved D. V was cut by 0 bases and J by 6 bases, with 11 bases left in between. The CDR3 totals 14 residues. Germline V gene lookup returns CDR1 SGHAT and CDR2 FQNNGV. CDR3 amino acids: CASSLDRRVAEAFF. The CDR3 bases are TGTGCCAGCAGCTTAGATCGTAGGGTGGCTGAAGCTTTCTTT.

Note on this clonotype: With a much larger clone just one base away, this may be a read error. This chain links TRBV20-1 with TRBJ2-5; D perhaps matches TRBD1 (6 bases). CDR1 is DFQATT, CDR2 SNEGSKA, per germline (reference sequence). Between the trimmed V and J ends, which lost 4 bases and 10 bases, there was a span of 16 bases. The CDR3 has 12 amino acids. CDR3 protein: CSANPTGRLQYF. CDR3 nucleotide sequence: TGCAGTGCTAACCCAACAGGGAGACTCCAGTACTTC.

There are a few counts of this clonotype. V gene TRBV2 combines with J gene TRBJ2-1; D is unresolved. V lost 4 bases, J lost 5 bases, and 18 bases lay in between. The CDR3 sequence is 16 residues long. Germline CDR1 is SNHLY and CDR2 is FYNNEI. CDR3 in amino acids: CASSGQLAGLNNEQFF. The DNA for the CDR3 is TGTGCCAGCAGTGGCCAGTTAGCCGGATTGAACAATGAGCAGTTCTTC.